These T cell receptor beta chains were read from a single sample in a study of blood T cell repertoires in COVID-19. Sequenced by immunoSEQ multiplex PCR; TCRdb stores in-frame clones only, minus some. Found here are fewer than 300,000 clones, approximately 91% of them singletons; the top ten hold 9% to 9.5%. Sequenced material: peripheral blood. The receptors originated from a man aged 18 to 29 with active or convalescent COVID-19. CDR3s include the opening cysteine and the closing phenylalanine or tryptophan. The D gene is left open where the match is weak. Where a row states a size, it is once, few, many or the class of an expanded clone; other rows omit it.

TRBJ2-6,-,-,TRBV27,TGTGCCAGCAGTCCCCCCTCAGGGGGGGCCAACGTCCTGACTTTC,CASSPPSGGANVLTF
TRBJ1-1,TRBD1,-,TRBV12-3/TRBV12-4,TGTGCCAGCAGTTCCAGGGGGCTAACTGAAGCTTTCTTT,CASSSRGLTEAFF
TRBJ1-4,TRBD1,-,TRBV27,TGTGCCAGCAGACAGACAGGGGCGGGTGAAAAACTGTTTTTT,CASRQTGAGEKLFF
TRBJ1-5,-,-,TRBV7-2,TGTGCCAGCAGCTTAGAAACAGGGAGTCAGCCCCAGCATTTT,CASSLETGSQPQHF
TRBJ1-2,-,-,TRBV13,TGTGCCAGCAGCTTAGCACAAGGGGATAACTATGGCTACACCTTC,CASSLAQGDNYGYTF
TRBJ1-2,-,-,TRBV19,TGTGCCAGTAGTCCGACTCTCACTCTTGGCTACACCTTC,CASSPTLTLGYTF
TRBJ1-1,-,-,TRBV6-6,TGTGCCAGCAGTCCGCGGGGAGGGGGGATATATTTAACTGAAGCTTTCTTT,CASSPRGGGIYLTEAFF
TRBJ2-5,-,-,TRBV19,TGTGCCAGTAGTAACGTCTTCTTTCAGGGCAACCAAGAGACCCAGTACTTC,CASSNVFFQGNQETQYF
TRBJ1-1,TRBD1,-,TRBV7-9,TGTGCCAGCAGCCAAGCAGGGACAGGGGGTAAGAACACTGAAGCTTTCTTT,CASSQAGTGGKNTEAFF
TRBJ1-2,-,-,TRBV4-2,TGTGCCAGCAGCCAAGATGGGGGCAGGGCAACTTGGGTGGGCTATGGCTACACCTTC,CASSQDGGRATWVGYGYTF
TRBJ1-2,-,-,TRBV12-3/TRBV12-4,TGTGCCAGCAGTCAGACAGGATTCGACTACACCTTC,CASSQTGFDYTF
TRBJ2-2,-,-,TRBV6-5,TGTGCCAGCAGTCCCCCTACCGGGGAGCTGTTTTTT,CASSPPTGELFF
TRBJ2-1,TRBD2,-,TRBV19,TGTGCCAGTAGTATTTTTAGCGGGGGGACCTTAGACAATGAGCAGTTCTTC,CASSIFSGGTLDNEQFF
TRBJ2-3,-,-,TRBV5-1,TGCGCCAGCAGCTTTCGTCCTACAGGTAGCACAGATACGCAGTATTTT,CASSFRPTGSTDTQYF
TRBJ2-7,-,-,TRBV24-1,TGTGCCACCAGTGGGCGGCAACTTAACTACGAGCAGTACTTC,CATSGRQLNYEQYF
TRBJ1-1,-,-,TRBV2,TGTGCCAGCAGTGATGTAGGGGAGGGACTGAACACTGAAGCTTTCTTT,CASSDVGEGLNTEAFF
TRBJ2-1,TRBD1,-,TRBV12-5,TGTGCTAGTGGTTTGGCACAGGACAGGGATGACAATGAGCAGTTCTTC,CASGLAQDRDDNEQFF
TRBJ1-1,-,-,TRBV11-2,TGTGCCAGCAGCCGGGTGTACACTGAAGCTTTCTTT,CASSRVYTEAFF
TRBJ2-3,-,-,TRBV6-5,TGTGCCAGCAGTTACCGGGGGTCGGGGACAGATACGCAGTATTTT,CASSYRGSGTDTQYF
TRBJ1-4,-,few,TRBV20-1,TGCAGTGCTAGTGGGCAGTTTGCAACTAATGAAAAACTGTTTTTT,CSASGQFATNEKLFF
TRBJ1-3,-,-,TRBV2,TGTGCCAGCGGGTATTCACTAGGGTTAGCTGGAAACACCATATATTTT,CASGYSLGLAGNTIYF
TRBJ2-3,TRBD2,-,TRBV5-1,TGCGCCAGCAGCAGTAAAGATTCTAGCGGGAGAAGCACAGATACGCAGTATTTT,CASSSKDSSGRSTDTQYF
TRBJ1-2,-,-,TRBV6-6,TGTGCCAGCACCCAAAGGGCGGGTTACGCCTATGGCTACACCTTC,CASTQRAGYAYGYTF